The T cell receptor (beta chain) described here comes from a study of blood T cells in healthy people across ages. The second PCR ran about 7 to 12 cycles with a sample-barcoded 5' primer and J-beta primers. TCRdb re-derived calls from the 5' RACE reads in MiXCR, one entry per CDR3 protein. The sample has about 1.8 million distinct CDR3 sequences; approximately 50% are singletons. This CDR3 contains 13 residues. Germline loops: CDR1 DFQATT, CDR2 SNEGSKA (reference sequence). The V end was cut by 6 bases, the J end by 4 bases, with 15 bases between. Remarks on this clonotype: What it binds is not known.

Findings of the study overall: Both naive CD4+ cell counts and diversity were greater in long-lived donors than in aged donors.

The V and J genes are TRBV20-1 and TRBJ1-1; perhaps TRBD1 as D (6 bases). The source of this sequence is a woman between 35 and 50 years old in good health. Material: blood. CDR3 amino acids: CSAALTGSTEAFF. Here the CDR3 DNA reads TGCAGTGCGGCCCTGACAGGCAGCACTGAAGCTTTCTTT.